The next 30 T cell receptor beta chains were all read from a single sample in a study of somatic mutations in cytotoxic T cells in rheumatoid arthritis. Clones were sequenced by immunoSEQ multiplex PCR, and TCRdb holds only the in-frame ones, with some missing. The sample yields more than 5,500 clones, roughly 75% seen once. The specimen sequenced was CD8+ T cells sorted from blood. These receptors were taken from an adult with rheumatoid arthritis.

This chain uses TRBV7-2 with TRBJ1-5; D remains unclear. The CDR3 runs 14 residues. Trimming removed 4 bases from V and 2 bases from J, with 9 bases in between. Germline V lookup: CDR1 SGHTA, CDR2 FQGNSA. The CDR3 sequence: CASSSFIGNQPQHF. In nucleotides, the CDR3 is TGTGCCAGCAGCTCCTTCATAGGCAATCAGCCCCAGCATTTT.

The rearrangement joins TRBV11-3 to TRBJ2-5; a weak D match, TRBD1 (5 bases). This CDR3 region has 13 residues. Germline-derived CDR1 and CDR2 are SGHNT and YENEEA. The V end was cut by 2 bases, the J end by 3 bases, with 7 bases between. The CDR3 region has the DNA TGTGCCAGCAGCTTAACGACAGAAGAGACCCAGTACTTC. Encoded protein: CASSLTTEETQYF. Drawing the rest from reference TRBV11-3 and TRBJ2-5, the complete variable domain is EAGVVQSPRYKIIEKKQPVAFWCNPISGHNTLYWYLQNLGQGPELLIRYENEEAVDDSQLPKDRFSAERLKGVDSTLKIQPAELGDSAVYLCASSLTTEETQYFGPGTRLLVL.

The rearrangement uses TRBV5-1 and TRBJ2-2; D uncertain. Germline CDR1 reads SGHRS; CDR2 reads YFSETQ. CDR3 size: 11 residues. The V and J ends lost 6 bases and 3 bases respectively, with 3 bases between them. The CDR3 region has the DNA TGCGCCAGCACGGACACCGGGGAGCTGTTTTTT. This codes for CASTDTGELFF. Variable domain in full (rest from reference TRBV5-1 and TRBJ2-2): KAGVTQTPRYLIKTRGQQVTLSCSPISGHRSVSWYQQTPGQGLQFLFEYFSETQRNKGNFPGRFSGRQFSNSRSEMNVSTLELGDSALYLCASTDTGELFFGEGSRLTVL.

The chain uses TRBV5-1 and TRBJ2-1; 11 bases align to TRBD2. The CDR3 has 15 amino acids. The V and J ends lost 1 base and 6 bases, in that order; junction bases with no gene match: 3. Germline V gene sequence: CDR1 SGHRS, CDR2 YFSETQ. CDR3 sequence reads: CASSLTSGGGNEQFF. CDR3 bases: TGCGCCAGCAGCTTGACTAGCGGGGGTGGCAATGAGCAGTTCTTC. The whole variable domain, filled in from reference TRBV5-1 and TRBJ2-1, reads KAGVTQTPRYLIKTRGQQVTLSCSPISGHRSVSWYQQTPGQGLQFLFEYFSETQRNKGNFPGRFSGRQFSNSRSEMNVSTLELGDSALYLCASSLTSGGGNEQFFGPGTRLTVL.

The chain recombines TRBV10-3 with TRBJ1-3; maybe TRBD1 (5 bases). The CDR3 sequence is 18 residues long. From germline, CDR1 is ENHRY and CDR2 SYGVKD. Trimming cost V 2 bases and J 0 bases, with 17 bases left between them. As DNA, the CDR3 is TGTGCCATCAGTGAGCCAAACTGGGGGGAGGTCTCTGGAAACACCATATATTTT. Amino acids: CAISEPNWGEVSGNTIYF.

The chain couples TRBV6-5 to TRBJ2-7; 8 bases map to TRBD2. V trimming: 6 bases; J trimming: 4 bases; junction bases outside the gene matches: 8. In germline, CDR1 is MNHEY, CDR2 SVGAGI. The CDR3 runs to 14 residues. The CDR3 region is CASSSGGATYEQYF. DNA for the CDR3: TGTGCCAGCAGCTCGGGGGGGGCTACTTACGAGCAGTACTTC.

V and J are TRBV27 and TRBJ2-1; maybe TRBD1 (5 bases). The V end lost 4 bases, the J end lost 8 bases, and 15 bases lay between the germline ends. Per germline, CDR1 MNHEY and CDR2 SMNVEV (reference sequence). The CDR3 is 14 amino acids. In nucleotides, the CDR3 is TGTGCCAGCAGTTCTGATCCGAAAGGGGATGAGCAGTTCTTC. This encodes CASSSDPKGDEQFF.

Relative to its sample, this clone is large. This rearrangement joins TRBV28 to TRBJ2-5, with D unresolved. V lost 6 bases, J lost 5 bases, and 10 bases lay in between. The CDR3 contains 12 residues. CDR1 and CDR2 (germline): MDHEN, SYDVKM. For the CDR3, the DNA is TGTGCCAGCAGAATCACCTCGGAGACCCAGTACTTC. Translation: CASRITSETQYF.

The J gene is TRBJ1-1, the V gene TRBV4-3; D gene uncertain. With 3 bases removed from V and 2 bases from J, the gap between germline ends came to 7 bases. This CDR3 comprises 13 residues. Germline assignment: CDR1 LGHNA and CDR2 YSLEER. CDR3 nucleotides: TGCGCCAGCAGCCACGAGCATAACACTGAAGCTTTCTTT. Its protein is CASSHEHNTEAFF.

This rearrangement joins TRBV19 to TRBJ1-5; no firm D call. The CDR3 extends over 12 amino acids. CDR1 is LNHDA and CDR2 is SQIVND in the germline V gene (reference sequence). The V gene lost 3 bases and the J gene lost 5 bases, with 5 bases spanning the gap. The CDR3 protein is CASSISDQPQHF. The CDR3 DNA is TGTGCCAGTAGTATTTCTGATCAGCCCCAGCATTTT. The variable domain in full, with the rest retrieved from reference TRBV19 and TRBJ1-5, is DGGITQSPKYLFRKEGQNVTLSCEQNLNHDAMYWYRQDPGQGLRLIYYSQIVNDFQKGDIAEGYSVSREKKESFPLTVTSAQKNPTAFYLCASSISDQPQHFGDGTRLSIL.

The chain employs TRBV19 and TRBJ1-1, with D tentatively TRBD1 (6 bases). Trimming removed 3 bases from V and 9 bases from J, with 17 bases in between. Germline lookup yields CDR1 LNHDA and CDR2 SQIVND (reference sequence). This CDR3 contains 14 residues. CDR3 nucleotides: TGTGCCAGTAGTATGTCCATCACCGGGACAAAAGCTTTCTTT. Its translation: CASSMSITGTKAFF.

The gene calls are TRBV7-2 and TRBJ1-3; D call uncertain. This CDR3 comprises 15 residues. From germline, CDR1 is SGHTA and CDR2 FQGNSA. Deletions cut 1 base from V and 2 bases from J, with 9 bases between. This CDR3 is CASSLVGRTGNTIYF. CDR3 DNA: TGTGCCAGCAGCTTAGTTGGGAGAACTGGAAACACCATATATTTT.

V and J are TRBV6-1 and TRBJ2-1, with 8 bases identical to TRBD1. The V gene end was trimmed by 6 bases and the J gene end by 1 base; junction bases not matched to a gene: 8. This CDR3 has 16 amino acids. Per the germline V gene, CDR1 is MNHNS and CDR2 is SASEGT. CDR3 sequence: CASRERTGRSYNEQFF. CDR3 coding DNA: TGTGCCAGCAGGGAAAGGACAGGGCGTTCCTACAATGAGCAGTTCTTC.

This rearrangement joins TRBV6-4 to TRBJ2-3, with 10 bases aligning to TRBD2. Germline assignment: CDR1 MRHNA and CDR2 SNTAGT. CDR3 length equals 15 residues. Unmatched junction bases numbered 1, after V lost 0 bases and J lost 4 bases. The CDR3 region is CASSDSAGGPDTQYF. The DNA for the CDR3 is TGTGCCAGCAGTGACTCAGCGGGGGGGCCAGATACGCAGTATTTT.

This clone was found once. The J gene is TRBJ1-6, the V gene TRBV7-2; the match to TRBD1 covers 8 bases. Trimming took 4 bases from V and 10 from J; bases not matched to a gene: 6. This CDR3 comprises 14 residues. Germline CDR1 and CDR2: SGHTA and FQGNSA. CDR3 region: CASSSDRDRSPLHF. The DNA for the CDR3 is TGTGCCAGCAGCTCAGATCGGGACAGGTCACCCCTCCACTTT.

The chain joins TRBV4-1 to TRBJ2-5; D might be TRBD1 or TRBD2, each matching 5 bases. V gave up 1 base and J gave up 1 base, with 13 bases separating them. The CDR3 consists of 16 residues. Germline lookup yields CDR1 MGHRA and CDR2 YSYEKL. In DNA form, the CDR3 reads TGCGCCAGCAGCCAAGGGTTAGGGACCTCCCAAGAGACCCAGTACTTC. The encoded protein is CASSQGLGTSQETQYF.

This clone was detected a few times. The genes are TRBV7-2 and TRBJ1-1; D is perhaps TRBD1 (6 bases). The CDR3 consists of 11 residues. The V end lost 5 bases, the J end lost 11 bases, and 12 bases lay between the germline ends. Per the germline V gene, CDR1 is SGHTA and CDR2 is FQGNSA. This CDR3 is CASSRQVRAFF. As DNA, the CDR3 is TGTGCCAGCAGCCGACAGGTTAGGGCTTTCTTT. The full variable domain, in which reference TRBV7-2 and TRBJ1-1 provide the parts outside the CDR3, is GAGVSQSPSNKVTEKGKDVELRCDPISGHTALYWYRQSLGQGLEFLIYFQGNSAPDKSGLPSDRFSAERTGGSVSTLTIQRTQQEDSAVYLCASSRQVRAFFGQGTRLTVV.

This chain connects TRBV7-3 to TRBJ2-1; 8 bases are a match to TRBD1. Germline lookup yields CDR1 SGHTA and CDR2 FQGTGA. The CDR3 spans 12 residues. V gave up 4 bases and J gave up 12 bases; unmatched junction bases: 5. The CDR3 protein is CASSSTGTGQFF. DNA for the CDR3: TGTGCCAGCAGCTCCACTGGGACAGGGCAGTTCTTC.

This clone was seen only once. CDR3 nucleotides: TGTGCCAGCAGCCAGCCGGGACTTAACACCGGGGAGCTGTTTTTT. Translation: CASSQPGLNTGELFF. J is TRBJ2-2 and V is TRBV4-2; TRBD2 is a possible D gene (6 bases). Trimming cost V 3 bases and J 2 bases, with 10 bases left between them. The CDR3 runs 15 residues. CDR1 is LGHNA, CDR2 YNFKEQ, per germline.

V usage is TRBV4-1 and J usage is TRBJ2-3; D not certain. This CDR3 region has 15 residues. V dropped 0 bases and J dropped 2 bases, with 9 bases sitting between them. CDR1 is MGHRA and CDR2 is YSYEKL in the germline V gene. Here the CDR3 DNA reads TGCGCCAGCAGCCAAGATTTCCACGACACAGATACGCAGTATTTT. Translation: CASSQDFHDTDTQYF.

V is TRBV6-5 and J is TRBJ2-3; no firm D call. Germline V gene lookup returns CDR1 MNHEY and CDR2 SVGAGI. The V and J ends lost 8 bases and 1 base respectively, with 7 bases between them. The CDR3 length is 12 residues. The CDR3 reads CASRSGTDTQYF. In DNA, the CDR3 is TGTGCCAGCCGGTCGGGCACAGATACGCAGTATTTT.

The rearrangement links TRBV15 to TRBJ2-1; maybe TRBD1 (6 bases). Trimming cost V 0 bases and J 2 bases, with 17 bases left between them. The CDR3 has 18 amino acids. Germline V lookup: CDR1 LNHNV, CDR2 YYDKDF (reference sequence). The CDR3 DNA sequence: TGTGCCACCAGCAGAGAAGAGGCACAGGGCGGCCCCTACAATGAGCAGTTCTTC. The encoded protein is CATSREEAQGGPYNEQFF. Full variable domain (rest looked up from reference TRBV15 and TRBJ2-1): DAMVIQNPRYQVTQFGKPVTLSCSQTLNHNVMYWYQQKSSQAPKLLFHYYDKDFNNEADTPDNFQSRRPNTSFCFLDIRSPGLGDTAMYLCATSREEAQGGPYNEQFFGPGTRLTVL.

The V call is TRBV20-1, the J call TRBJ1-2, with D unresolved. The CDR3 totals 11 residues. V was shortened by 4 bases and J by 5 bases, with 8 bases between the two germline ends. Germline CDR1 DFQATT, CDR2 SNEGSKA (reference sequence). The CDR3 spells CSAIAGYGYTF. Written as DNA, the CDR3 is TGCAGTGCTATAGCAGGATATGGCTACACCTTC.

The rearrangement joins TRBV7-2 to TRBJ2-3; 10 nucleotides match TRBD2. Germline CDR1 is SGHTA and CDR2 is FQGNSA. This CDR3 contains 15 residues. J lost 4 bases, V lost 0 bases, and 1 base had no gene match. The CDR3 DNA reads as TGTGCCAGCAGCTTAGCAGGACTAGCGGCAGATACGCAGTATTTT. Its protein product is CASSLAGLAADTQYF.

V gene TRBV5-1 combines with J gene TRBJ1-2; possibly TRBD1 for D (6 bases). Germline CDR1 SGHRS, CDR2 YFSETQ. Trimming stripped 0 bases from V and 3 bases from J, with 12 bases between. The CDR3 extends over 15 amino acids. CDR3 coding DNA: TGCGCCAGCAGCTTGGAGGGGGGCGCGGACTATGGCTACACCTTC. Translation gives CASSLEGGADYGYTF.

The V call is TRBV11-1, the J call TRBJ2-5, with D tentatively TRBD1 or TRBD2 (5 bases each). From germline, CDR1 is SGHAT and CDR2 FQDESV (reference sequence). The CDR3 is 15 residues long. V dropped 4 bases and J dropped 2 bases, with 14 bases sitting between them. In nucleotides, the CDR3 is TGTGCCAGCAGCTCCCGGGACGGACATCAAGAGACCCAGTACTTC. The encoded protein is CASSSRDGHQETQYF. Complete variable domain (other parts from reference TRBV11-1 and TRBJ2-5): EAEVAQSPRYKITEKSQAVAFWCDPISGHATLYWYRQILGQGPELLVQFQDESVVDDSQLPKDRFSAERLKGVDSTLKIQPAELGDSAMYLCASSSRDGHQETQYFGPGTRLLVL.

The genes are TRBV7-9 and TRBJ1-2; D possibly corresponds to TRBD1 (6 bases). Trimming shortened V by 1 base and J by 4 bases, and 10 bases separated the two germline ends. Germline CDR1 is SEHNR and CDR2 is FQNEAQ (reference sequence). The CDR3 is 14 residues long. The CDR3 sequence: CASSLGEGGYGYTF. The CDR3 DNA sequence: TGTGCCAGCAGCTTAGGAGAGGGGGGCTATGGCTACACCTTC.

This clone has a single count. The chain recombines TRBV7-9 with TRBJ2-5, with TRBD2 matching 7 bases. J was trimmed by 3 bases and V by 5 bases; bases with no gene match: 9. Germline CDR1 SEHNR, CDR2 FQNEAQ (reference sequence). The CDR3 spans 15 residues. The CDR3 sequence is CASSRSGTTEETQYF. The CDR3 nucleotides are TGTGCCAGCAGCCGGTCCGGGACTACCGAAGAGACCCAGTACTTC.

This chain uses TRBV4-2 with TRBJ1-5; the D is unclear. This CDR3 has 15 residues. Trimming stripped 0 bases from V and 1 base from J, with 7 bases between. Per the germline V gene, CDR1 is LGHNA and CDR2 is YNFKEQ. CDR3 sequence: CASSQDQLSNQPQHF. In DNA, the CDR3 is TGTGCCAGCAGCCAAGATCAACTGAGCAATCAGCCCCAGCATTTT.

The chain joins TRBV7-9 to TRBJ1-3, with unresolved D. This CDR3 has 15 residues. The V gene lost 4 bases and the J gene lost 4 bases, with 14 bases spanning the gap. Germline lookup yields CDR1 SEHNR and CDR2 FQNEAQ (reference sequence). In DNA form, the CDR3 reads TGTGCCAGCAGCTCTACCCTCCCACTCGGAAACACCATATATTTT. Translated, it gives CASSSTLPLGNTIYF.